This T cell receptor (beta chain) was found in a study of cytomegalovirus exposure and HLA in healthy donors. Study-wide results and limits: In an earlier analysis, about 87% or about 30%: the productive usage of most TCR beta V segments. Later analysis suggested links between common viral pathogens and several top significant clusters. TCR beta V- and J-gene trimming, according to a later analysis, was linked to a missense DCLRE1C variant.

Everyone who donated was a healthy bone marrow donor. In germline, CDR1 is SGHDN, CDR2 FVKESK. V dropped 4 bases and J dropped 0 bases, with 19 bases sitting between them. This CDR3 comprises 18 residues. PCR employed 60 Vbeta and 13 Jbeta primers. Only in-frame clones appear in the TCRdb table, and some are missing; sequencing was by immunoSEQ multiplex PCR. Among approximately 100,000 clones listed, approximately 76% were seen once. Details on this clone: The antigen remains undetermined.

This clonotype originated in a man aged 40-49 years in good health and CMV-seronegative. The specimen was PBMCs. The chain joins TRBV14 to TRBJ2-1; D is possibly TRBD2 (6 bases). This CDR3 is CASSLLHAGRYSYNEQFF. The DNA for the CDR3 is TGTGCCAGCAGCCTACTTCATGCGGGACGTTACTCCTACAATGAGCAGTTCTTC.